This T cell receptor beta chain was sequenced during a study of cytomegalovirus exposure and HLA in healthy donors. Study background: In terms of ancestry, the Caucasian-associated cluster contained about 81% of the roughly 360 genotyped donors.

Points from the study as a whole: Accurate HLA-A and HLA-B prediction from TCR beta sequences was reported for most subjects.

This CDR3 spans 13 amino acids. CDR1 SGHKS and CDR2 YYEKEE come from the germline V gene (reference sequence). It was with 60 Vbeta and 13 Jbeta primers that the PCR ran. TCRdb keeps only in-frame clones here, not all; method: immunoSEQ multiplex PCR. This sample has some 140,000 clones, with approximately 69% found just once. In the case of this clone: The antigen is unknown. Sequence at one end of the junction differs from germline and may be a read error.

The specimen was PBMCs. The J gene is TRBJ2-5, the V gene TRBV5-5; 10 nucleotides match TRBD2. The source is a man between 25 and 39 years old in good health and CMV-seronegative. CDR3 bases: TGCGCCAGCAGCCTAGCGGGGGATCAGACCCAGTACTTC. This sequence encodes CASSLAGDQTQYF.